Listed below are T cell receptor beta chains from one sample, sequenced in a study of T cell responses to AZD1222 COVID-19 vaccine. Assay: immunoSEQ multiplex PCR; the TCRdb copy retains only in-frame clones and omits some. Here the sample spans some 140,000 clones, around 90% being singletons. This material consisted of peripheral blood, taken on day 0 of AZD1222 vaccination. All receptors come from an adult in good health. The CDR3 runs from the conserved cysteine through the conserved F or W. Each record gives: J gene, V gene, D gene, clone size, CDR3 protein, CDR3 DNA. A D gene is named only where the DNA matches it firmly. Clone size, where shown, is once, few, many, or a class for clones that have expanded.

TRBJ2-7	TRBV28	-	-	CASSFEGLSYEQYF	TGTGCCAGCAGTTTCGAAGGACTATCCTACGAGCAGTACTTC
TRBJ1-1	TRBV5-6	TRBD1	-	CASSRQGRNTEAFF	TGTGCCAGCAGTAGACAGGGAAGGAACACTGAAGCTTTCTTT
TRBJ2-6	TRBV4-1	-	-	CASSQTPGAPGANVLTF	TGCGCCAGCAGCCAAACCCCGGGGGCACCTGGGGCCAACGTCCTGACTTTC
TRBJ1-1	TRBV6-5	-	once	CASRGGGRTEAFF	TGTGCCAGCAGAGGGGGAGGTAGGACTGAAGCTTTCTTT
TRBJ2-7	TRBV7-9	-	-	CASSSSSGARAYEQYF	TGTGCCAGCAGCTCGTCTTCAGGGGCTCGAGCCTACGAGCAGTACTTC
TRBJ1-1	TRBV28	-	once	CASFADRYTEAFF	TGTGCCAGCTTCGCGGATAGGTACACTGAAGCTTTCTTT
TRBJ1-3	TRBV6-1	-	-	CASSIGGSGNTIYF	TGTGCCAGCAGTATCGGGGGTTCTGGAAACACCATATATTTT
TRBJ2-2	TRBV11-3	-	-	CASSLTGTGTGELFF	TGTGCCAGCAGCTTAACCGGGACTGGGACCGGGGAGCTGTTTTTT
TRBJ2-7	TRBV19	-	-	CASSIGGEQYF	TGTGCCAGTAGTATTGGGGGGGAGCAGTACTTC
TRBJ2-7	TRBV3-1/TRBV3-2	-	-	CASSQEGHSVLDEQYF	TGTGCCAGCAGCCAAGAGGGACACTCCGTCCTCGACGAGCAGTACTTC
TRBJ1-3	TRBV12-2	-	-	CASRSQTQSGYHPPTSSSGNTIYF	TGTGCAAGTCGCTCCCAGACCCAAAGCGGCTATCACCCCCCAACCTCAAGCTCTGGAAACACCATATATTTT
TRBJ2-5	TRBV5-4	-	-	CASSRTGRKQETQYF	TGTGCCAGCAGCCGGACGGGACGGAAACAAGAGACCCAGTACTTC
TRBJ2-2	TRBV7-2	-	-	CASSGVGGAGELFF	TGTGCCAGCAGCGGTGTGGGCGGCGCCGGGGAGCTGTTTTTT
TRBJ1-4	TRBV5-3	TRBD1	-	CARSRTGATNEKLFF	TGTGCCAGAAGCAGGACAGGTGCAACTAATGAAAAACTGTTTTTT
TRBJ1-3	TRBV27	-	-	CASSSLSGNTIYF	TGTGCCAGCAGTTCCCTCTCTGGAAACACCATATATTTT
TRBJ2-5	TRBV28	TRBD2	-	CASSFRSGQTQETQYF	TGTGCCAGCAGTTTTCGTAGCGGGCAAACTCAAGAGACCCAGTACTTC
TRBJ2-5	TRBV6-2/TRBV6-3	-	-	CASSHTRTDSRMTQYF	TGTGCCAGCAGTCACACGCGGACAGATAGTCGAATGACCCAGTACTTC